This is a list of T cell receptor beta chains from one sample in a study of T-cell reconstitution after alpha-beta-depleted transplantation in children. TCRdb re-derived calls from the PCR reads in MiXCR, one entry per CDR3 protein. The sample has 250,000 to 400,000 distinct CDR3 sequences, 23% seen once. Sequenced material: PBMCs, mostly from graft donor cells, taken 180 days after TCRalphabeta/CD19-depleted stem cell transplant. These receptors came from a male patient aged 10 to 17 who had a stem cell transplant for acute lymphoblastic leukemia, so the T cells may come from the graft donor. Both conserved end residues are part of each CDR3. A D gene is named only where the DNA matches it firmly. Some rows have no size entry. The others give once, few or many, or a class for an expanded clone.

TGTGCCAGCCAGGGGGCAGGGGAGACCCAGTACTTC	CASQGAGETQYF	TRBD1	TRBJ2-5	TRBV12-3/TRBV12-4	.
TGTGCCAGCAGCTTCCGTCGAACGGACGGCTATGGCTACACCTTC	CASSFRRTDGYGYTF	.	TRBJ1-2	TRBV11-2	few
TGCGCCAGCAGCCAAGAGTGGAAAGGGGGTGAGGAGACCCAGTACTTC	CASSQEWKGGEETQYF	.	TRBJ2-5	TRBV4-1	.
TGTGCCAGCTGCCTAAGGGGGGTAGGGGGTAATGAGCAGTTCTTC	CASCLRGVGGNEQFF	.	TRBJ2-1	TRBV3-1	.
TGCGCCAGCAGCCAAGTTGGCGGGAGAACCTACGAGCAGTACTTC	CASSQVGGRTYEQYF	TRBD2	TRBJ2-7	TRBV4-1	.
TGTGCCAGCAGTTCCTCAAGGGGACCCCTCTACAATGAGCAGTTCTTC	CASSSSRGPLYNEQFF	.	TRBJ2-1	TRBV6-5	.
TGTGCCAGTAAAGACGGGGGGCCGTACAATGAGCAGTTCTTC	CASKDGGPYNEQFF	.	TRBJ2-1	TRBV12-3/TRBV12-4	.
TGCAGTGCTAGGGGCAGGGGGCGAGTCGATTCACCCCTCCACTTT	CSARGRGRVDSPLHF	TRBD1	TRBJ1-6	TRBV20-1	few
TGCGCCAGCAGGCCCCAGGGAGATAATTCACCCCTCCACTTT	CASRPQGDNSPLHF	.	TRBJ1-6	TRBV5-1	few
TGTGCCAGCAGGGGACTAGCGGGAGTTTCAGATACGCAGTATTTT	CASRGLAGVSDTQYF	TRBD2	TRBJ2-3	TRBV3-1	.
TGCGCCAGCAGAAAACAGGGAGCCAAAAACATTCAGTACTTC	CASRKQGAKNIQYF	.	TRBJ2-4	TRBV5-1	few
TGTGCCAGCACCTCGACTCATAGCAATCAGCCCCAGCATTTT	CASTSTHSNQPQHF	.	TRBJ1-5	TRBV12-3/TRBV12-4	.
TGTGCCAGCAGTGAACAGCTCACTCCGGATACGCAGTATTTT	CASSEQLTPDTQYF	.	TRBJ2-3	TRBV27	few
TGCAGCGTTGAAGGGACAGGGTATGAGCAGTTCTTC	CSVEGTGYEQFF	TRBD1	TRBJ2-1	TRBV29-1	.
TGTGCCAGCAGCACCCCCGGGACTAGCGGGAGAGGGGCCACAGATACGCAGTATTTT	CASSTPGTSGRGATDTQYF	.	TRBJ2-3	TRBV21-1	few
TGCAGTGCTAAACCGGGGGGCAATCAGCCCCAGCATTTT	CSAKPGGNQPQHF	.	TRBJ1-5	TRBV20-1	.
TGTGCCAGCAATAGGAGGATACAAGAGACCCAGTACTTC	CASNRRIQETQYF	.	TRBJ2-5	TRBV2	.
TGTGCCAGCAGCTGCCGTTACGTGGGGGTCTACAATGAGCAGTTCTTC	CASSCRYVGVYNEQFF	.	TRBJ2-1	TRBV11-2	.
TGTGCCAGCAGCCCCCGGCCTAGGACTAGTCAGTACTTC	CASSPRPRTSQYF	TRBD2	TRBJ2-7	TRBV7-2	many
TGCGCCAGCAGATTACAGGGCGTGAACACTGAAGCTTTCTTT	CASRLQGVNTEAFF	.	TRBJ1-1	TRBV5-1	few
TGCGCCAGCAGCTTGGGACCAGCCCATGAGCAGTTCTTC	CASSLGPAHEQFF	.	TRBJ2-1	TRBV5-1	.
TGTGCCAGCAGCTTGACCCCCTACAGGGCCACGGCCCAAGAGACCCAGTACTTC	CASSLTPYRATAQETQYF	.	TRBJ2-5	TRBV27	few